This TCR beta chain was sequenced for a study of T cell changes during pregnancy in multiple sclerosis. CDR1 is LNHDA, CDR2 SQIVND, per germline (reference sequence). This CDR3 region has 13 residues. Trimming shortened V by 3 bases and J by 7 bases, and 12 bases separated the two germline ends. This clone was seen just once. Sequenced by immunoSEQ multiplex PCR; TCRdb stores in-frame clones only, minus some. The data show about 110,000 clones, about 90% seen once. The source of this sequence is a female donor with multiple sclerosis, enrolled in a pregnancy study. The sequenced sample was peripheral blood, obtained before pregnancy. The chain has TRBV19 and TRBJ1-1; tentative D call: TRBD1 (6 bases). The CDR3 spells CASSIYRVGEAFF. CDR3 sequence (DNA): TGTGCCAGTAGTATTTACAGGGTTGGTGAAGCTTTCTTT.